Below are 5 T cell receptor beta chains sequenced from a single sample in a study of blood T cells in healthy people across ages. Together with a sample-barcoded 5' primer, a J-beta primer mix was included in a second PCR lasting roughly 6 to 12 cycles. MiXCR was run by TCRdb on the 5' RACE reads, yielding one entry per CDR3 protein. The table shows more than 650,000 distinct CDR3 sequences, with 40% to 65% occurring only once. Sequencing was done on a sample of blood. All receptors derive from a man older than 75 in good health.

The chain joins TRBV29-1 to TRBJ2-1; D uncertain. The CDR3 runs to 11 residues. Deletions cut 7 bases from V and 9 bases from J, with 13 bases between. Germline assignment: CDR1 SQVTM and CDR2 ANQGSEA. The CDR3 DNA reads as TGCAGCGCTGGGAAGGAGTCTGAGCAGTTCTTC. It is translated as CSAGKESEQFF.

The J gene is TRBJ2-7, the V gene TRBV3-1, with TRBD2 matching 13 bases. The J segment lost 3 bases and the V segment lost 4 bases, leaving 6 bases of the junction unmatched. The CDR3 is 16 amino acids. CDR1 LGHDT and CDR2 YNNKEL come from the germline V gene (reference sequence). The CDR3 sequence is CASSRGLAGDYYEQYF. The DNA of the CDR3 is TGTGCCAGCAGCCGCGGACTAGCGGGAGACTACTACGAGCAGTACTTC.

This clonotype was detected a few times. This chain uses TRBV7-2 with TRBJ2-1; D unresolved. Trimming removed 2 bases at V and 2 bases at J, with 10 bases between. CDR1 is SGHTA and CDR2 is FQGNSA in the germline V gene. The CDR3 runs 15 residues. CDR3 amino acids: CASSLRADPYNEQFF. The CDR3, as DNA: TGTGCCAGCAGCTTAAGAGCAGACCCCTACAATGAGCAGTTCTTC. Full variable domain (remainder filled in from reference TRBV7-2 and TRBJ2-1): GAGVSQSPSNKVTEKGKDVELRCDPISGHTALYWYRQSLGQGLEFLIYFQGNSAPDKSGLPSDRFSAERTGGSVSTLTIQRTQQEDSAVYLCASSLRADPYNEQFFGPGTRLTVL.

The V and J genes are TRBV24-1 and TRBJ2-5; unclear D gene. Trimming left V 4 bases short and J 3 bases short, with 14 bases between. CDR3 length: 15 amino acids. Germline lookup yields CDR1 KGHDR and CDR2 SFDVKD. The CDR3 sequence is CATSDDDPKKETQYF. CDR3 DNA sequence: TGTGCCACCAGTGACGACGACCCGAAAAAAGAGACCCAGTACTTC.

V is TRBV5-1 and J is TRBJ2-3; 7 bases are a match to TRBD1. The CDR3 loop spans 13 amino acids. V lost 7 bases, J lost 0 bases, and 2 bases stayed unmatched. Germline-derived CDR1 and CDR2 are SGHRS and YFSETQ. This CDR3 reads CASRDSSTDTQYF. The CDR3 nucleotides are TGCGCCAGCCGGGACAGTAGCACAGATACGCAGTATTTT.